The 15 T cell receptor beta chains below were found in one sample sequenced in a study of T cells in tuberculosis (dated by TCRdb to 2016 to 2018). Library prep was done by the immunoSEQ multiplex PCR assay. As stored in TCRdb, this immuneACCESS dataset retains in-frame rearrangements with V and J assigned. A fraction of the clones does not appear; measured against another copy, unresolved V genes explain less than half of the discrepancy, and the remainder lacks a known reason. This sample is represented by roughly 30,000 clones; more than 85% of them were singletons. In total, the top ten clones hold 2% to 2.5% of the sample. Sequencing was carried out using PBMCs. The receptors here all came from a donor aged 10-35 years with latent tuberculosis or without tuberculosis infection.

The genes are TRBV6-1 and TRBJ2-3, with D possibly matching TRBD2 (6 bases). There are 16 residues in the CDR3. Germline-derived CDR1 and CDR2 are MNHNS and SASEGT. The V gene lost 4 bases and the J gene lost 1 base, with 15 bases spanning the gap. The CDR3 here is CASSGGLGEGTDTQYF. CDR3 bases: TGTGCCAGCAGTGGGGGTTTGGGGGAGGGCACAGATACGCAGTATTTT.

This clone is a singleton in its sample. CDR3 amino acids: CASSLWVRNGYTF. CDR3 sequence (DNA): TGTGCCAGCAGCTTATGGGTCAGGAATGGCTACACCTTC. The V gene is TRBV7-9, the J gene TRBJ1-2; the D is unclear. The germline V gene encodes CDR1 SEHNR and CDR2 FQNEAQ (reference sequence). The CDR3 covers 13 residues. The ends were cut back, 2 bases at V and 6 bases at J, with 10 bases in the middle.

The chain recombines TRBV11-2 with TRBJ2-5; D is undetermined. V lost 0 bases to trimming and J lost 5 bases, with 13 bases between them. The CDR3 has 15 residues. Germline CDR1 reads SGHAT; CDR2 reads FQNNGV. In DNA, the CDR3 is TGTGCCAGCAGCTTAGATCCAGCAGGCCAGGAGACCCAGTACTTC. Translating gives CASSLDPAGQETQYF.

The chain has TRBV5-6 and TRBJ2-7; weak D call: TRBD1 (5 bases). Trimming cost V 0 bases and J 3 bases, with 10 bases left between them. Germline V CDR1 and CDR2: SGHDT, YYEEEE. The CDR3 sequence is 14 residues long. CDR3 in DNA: TGTGCCAGCAGCTTGGGTCAGGGCAACTACGAGCAGTACTTC. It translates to CASSLGQGNYEQYF. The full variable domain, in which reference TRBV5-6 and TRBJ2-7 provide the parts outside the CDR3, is DAGVTQSPTHLIKTRGQQVTLRCSPKSGHDTVSWYQQALGQGPQFIFQYYEEEERQRGNFPDRFSGHQFPNYSSELNVNALLLGDSALYLCASSLGQGNYEQYFGPGTRLTVT.

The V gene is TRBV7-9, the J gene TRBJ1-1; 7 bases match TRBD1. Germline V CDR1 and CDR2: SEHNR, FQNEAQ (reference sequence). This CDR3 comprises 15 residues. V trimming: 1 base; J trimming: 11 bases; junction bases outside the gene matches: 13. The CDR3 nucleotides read TGTGCCAGCAGCTTAGGGGGGGACAGTTCCAGGGTGGCTTTCTTT. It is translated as CASSLGGDSSRVAFF.

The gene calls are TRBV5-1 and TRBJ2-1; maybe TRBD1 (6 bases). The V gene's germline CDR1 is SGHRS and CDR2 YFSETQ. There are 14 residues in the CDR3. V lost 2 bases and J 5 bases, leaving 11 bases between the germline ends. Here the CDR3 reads CASSFLQGNNEQFF. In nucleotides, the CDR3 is TGCGCCAGCAGCTTTCTCCAGGGGAACAATGAGCAGTTCTTC.

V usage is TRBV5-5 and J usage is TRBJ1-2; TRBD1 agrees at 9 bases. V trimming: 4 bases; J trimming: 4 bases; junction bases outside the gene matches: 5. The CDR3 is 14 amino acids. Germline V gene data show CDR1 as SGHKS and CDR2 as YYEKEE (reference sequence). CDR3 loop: CASSPGQGFYGYTF. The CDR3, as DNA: TGTGCCAGCAGCCCGGGACAGGGATTCTATGGCTACACCTTC.

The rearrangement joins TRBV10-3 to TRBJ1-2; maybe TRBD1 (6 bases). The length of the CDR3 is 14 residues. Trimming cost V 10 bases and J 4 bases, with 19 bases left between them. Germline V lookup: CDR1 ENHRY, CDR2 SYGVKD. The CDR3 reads CASSDTGILYGYTF. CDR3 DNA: TGTGCCAGCTCTGACACAGGGATCCTCTATGGCTACACCTTC.

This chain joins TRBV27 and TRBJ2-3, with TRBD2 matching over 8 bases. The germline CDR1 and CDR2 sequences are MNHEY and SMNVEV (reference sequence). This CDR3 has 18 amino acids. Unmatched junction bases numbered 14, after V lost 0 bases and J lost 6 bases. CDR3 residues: CASSLSPLAGFLEDTQYF. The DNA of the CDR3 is TGTGCCAGCAGTTTATCCCCCCTAGCGGGCTTCTTGGAGGATACGCAGTATTTT.

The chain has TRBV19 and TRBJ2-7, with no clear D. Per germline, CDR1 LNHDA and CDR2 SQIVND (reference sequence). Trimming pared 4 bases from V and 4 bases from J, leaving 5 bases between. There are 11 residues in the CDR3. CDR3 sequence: CASSTGYEQYF. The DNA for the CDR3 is TGTGCCAGTAGTACGGGTTACGAGCAGTACTTC. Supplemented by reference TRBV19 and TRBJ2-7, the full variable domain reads DGGITQSPKYLFRKEGQNVTLSCEQNLNHDAMYWYRQDPGQGLRLIYYSQIVNDFQKGDIAEGYSVSREKKESFPLTVTSAQKNPTAFYLCASSTGYEQYFGPGTRLTVT.

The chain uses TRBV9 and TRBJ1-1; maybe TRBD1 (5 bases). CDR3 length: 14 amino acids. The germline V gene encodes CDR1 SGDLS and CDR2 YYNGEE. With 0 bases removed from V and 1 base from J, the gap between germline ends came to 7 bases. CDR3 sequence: CASSVAQANTEAFF. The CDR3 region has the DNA TGTGCCAGCAGCGTAGCACAGGCGAACACTGAAGCTTTCTTT.

The CDR3 here is CASSFDRQETQYF. CDR3 bases: TGTGCCAGCAGCTTCGACAGGCAAGAGACCCAGTACTTC. This chain joins TRBV7-2 and TRBJ2-5, with a tentative D call TRBD1 (6 bases). Germline lookup yields CDR1 SGHTA and CDR2 FQGNSA. This CDR3 spans 13 amino acids. V was shortened by 3 bases and J by 2 bases, with 7 bases between the two germline ends.

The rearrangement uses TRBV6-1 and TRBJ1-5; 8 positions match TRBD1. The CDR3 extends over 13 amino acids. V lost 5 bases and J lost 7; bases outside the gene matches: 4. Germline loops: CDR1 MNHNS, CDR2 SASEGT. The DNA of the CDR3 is TGTGCCAGCAGTACAGGGGGTTCGCAGCCCCAGCATTTT. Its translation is CASSTGGSQPQHF.

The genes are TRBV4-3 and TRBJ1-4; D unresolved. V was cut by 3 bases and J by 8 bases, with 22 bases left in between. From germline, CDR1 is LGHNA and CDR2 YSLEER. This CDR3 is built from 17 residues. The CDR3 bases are TGCGCCAGCAGCCACTTCAATTGGCGGGAAGAATTGGAAAAACTGTTTTTT. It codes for CASSHFNWREELEKLFF.

DNA for the CDR3: TGTGCCATCAGTGTGCGGGACAGGGGATCAGGGGGAAACTATGGCTACACCTTC. This sequence encodes CAISVRDRGSGGNYGYTF. The chain uses TRBV10-3 and TRBJ1-2; TRBD1 matches at 10 bases. The CDR3 runs 18 residues. With 4 bases clipped from V and 2 bases from J, the junction kept 13 bases outside the gene matches. Germline loops: CDR1 ENHRY, CDR2 SYGVKD.